This T cell receptor beta chain was sequenced for a study of beta chain features in type 1 diabetes. This clone was detected only a few times. Every bit of the isolated RNA underwent reverse transcription, so sequencing read expressed TCRB transcripts. Sequencing used immunoSEQ multiplex PCR; TCRdb keeps in-frame clones, though not all of them. The sample includes around 300,000 clones, more than 9.5% of them seen just once. Trimming took 3 bases from V and 6 from J; bases not matched to a gene: 11. The CDR3 runs 15 residues. From germline, CDR1 is GTSNPN and CDR2 SVGIG (reference sequence). The chain joins TRBV30 to TRBJ1-5; 7 positions agree with TRBD1. The sequencing sample was made of naive CD4+ T cells from blood. The receptor's source is a woman aged 30 to 39 in good health. The CDR3 here is CAWSAYEGAGQPQHF. The CDR3, as DNA: TGTGCCTGGAGCGCTTACGAGGGGGCAGGTCAGCCCCAGCATTTT.